The rows below give T cell receptor beta chains drawn from one sample of a study of blood T cell repertoires in COVID-19. Generated by immunoSEQ multiplex PCR, the TCRdb table keeps only in-frame clones and is missing some. In the table there are 200,000 to 250,000 clones, about 82% of which are singletons. Material: PBMCs or T cells enriched from blood (not recorded which). The receptors originated from a woman between 45 and 65 years old who had recovered from COVID-19. Both conserved end residues are part of each CDR3. A D gene is named only where the DNA matches it firmly. Size is stated for part of the rows, as once, few or many counts, or as a class when the clone is expanded.

NA	TRBV27	TRBJ1-3	NA	14	CASRSSGSGNTIYF	TGTGCCAGCAGAAGTTCAGGCTCTGGAAACACCATATATTTT
NA	TRBV2	TRBJ2-3	NA	13	CASKGDYTDTQYF	TGTGCCAGCAAGGGGGACTACACAGATACGCAGTATTTT
NA	TRBV7-2	TRBJ1-2	few	14	CASSLRGINDGYTF	TGTGCCAGCAGCCTCCGGGGGATAAACGATGGCTACACCTTC
TRBD1	TRBV2	TRBJ2-5	NA	14	CASSRDRSQETQYF	TGTGCCAGCAGCCGGGACAGGTCCCAAGAGACCCAGTACTTC
TRBD1	TRBV18	TRBJ2-7	once	14	CASSPRQGVYEQYF	TGTGCCAGCTCACCGAGACAGGGGGTCTACGAGCAGTACTTC
NA	TRBV2	TRBJ1-4	few	18	CASSVGQGMVRSHEKLFF	TGTGCCAGCAGTGTTGGTCAGGGGATGGTCCGGTCGCATGAAAAACTGTTTTTT
TRBD1	TRBV10-2	TRBJ1-1	NA	15	CASRSTGGMNTEAFF	TGCGCCAGCAGATCGACAGGGGGCATGAACACTGAAGCTTTCTTT
NA	TRBV6-5	TRBJ1-2	NA	15	CASSYSGGEGYGYTF	TGTGCCAGCAGTTATTCGGGGGGAGAGGGCTATGGCTACACCTTC
TRBD1	TRBV9	TRBJ1-2	NA	15	CASNLRQGGSEGYTF	TGTGCCAGCAACCTACGACAGGGCGGGTCTGAGGGCTACACCTTC
NA	TRBV4-2	TRBJ2-1	NA	18	CASSQGYLSDDSYNEQFF	TGTGCCAGCAGCCAAGGGTATCTATCCGATGACTCCTACAATGAGCAGTTCTTC
NA	TRBV7-2	TRBJ1-1	NA	15	CASSLEGVGNTEAFF	TGTGCCAGCAGCTTAGAGGGGGTGGGGAACACTGAAGCTTTCTTT
NA	TRBV4-3	TRBJ1-5	NA	14	CASSQAPGNQPQHF	TGCGCCAGCAGCCAAGCCCCGGGGAATCAGCCCCAGCATTTT
NA	TRBV12-3/TRBV12-4	TRBJ1-2	NA	12	CASSPGWAGYTF	TGTGCCAGCAGTCCCGGTTGGGCTGGCTACACCTTC
NA	TRBV7-2	TRBJ1-1	NA	14	CASSLSTGTTEAFF	TGTGCCAGCAGCTTATCGACAGGCACCACTGAAGCTTTCTTT
NA	TRBV5-1	TRBJ2-1	NA	15	CASSLDPQGGNEQFF	TGCGCCAGCAGCTTGGACCCGCAGGGGGGCAATGAGCAGTTCTTC
NA	TRBV28	TRBJ1-1	NA	11	CASSVRTEAFF	TGTGCCAGCAGTGTCCGCACTGAAGCTTTCTTT
TRBD1	TRBV6-5	TRBJ1-1	NA	15	CASSYSEGGEVEAFF	TGTGCCAGCAGTTACTCGGAAGGGGGCGAGGTTGAAGCTTTCTTT
NA	TRBV19	TRBJ2-1	NA	13	CASSLSSYNEQFF	TGTGCCAGTAGTTTGAGCTCCTACAATGAGCAGTTCTTC
TRBD1	TRBV3-1/TRBV3-2	TRBJ2-5	NA	16	CASSQDFQGAGETQYF	TGTGCCAGCAGCCAAGATTTCCAGGGGGCGGGGGAGACCCAGTACTTC
TRBD1	TRBV6-2/TRBV6-3	TRBJ1-2	NA	15	CASSIQGTKNYGYTF	TGTGCCAGCAGCATACAGGGGACAAAGAACTATGGCTACACCTTC
NA	TRBV6-5	TRBJ1-2	once	13	CATIDQATYGYTF	TGTGCCACCATAGACCAGGCAACCTATGGCTACACCTTC
TRBD1	TRBV6-5	TRBJ1-4	few	15	CASSSAGTGGEKLFF	TGTGCCAGCAGCTCCGCCGGGACAGGGGGTGAAAAACTGTTTTTT
TRBD2	TRBV28	TRBJ2-1	NA	15	CASKGGTSGRHEQFF	TGTGCCAGCAAAGGGGGAACTAGCGGGAGGCATGAGCAGTTCTTC
NA	TRBV6-5	TRBJ1-1	NA	15	CASSPQGLSGTEAFF	TGTGCCAGCAGTCCCCAGGGGCTCTCGGGCACTGAAGCTTTCTTT
TRBD2	TRBV5-1	TRBJ2-1	once	13	CASGRGDRDEQFF	TGCGCCAGCGGGCGGGGGGACCGCGATGAGCAGTTCTTC
NA	TRBV9	TRBJ1-1	NA	13	CASTVTVRGEAFF	TGTGCCAGCACGGTAACAGTTAGGGGAGAAGCTTTCTTT
TRBD1	TRBV6-4	TRBJ1-1	NA	15	CASRETGTGLSEAFF	TGTGCCAGCAGAGAAACCGGGACAGGGCTTTCTGAAGCTTTCTTT
TRBD1	TRBV6-5	TRBJ1-5	NA	14	CASSYRGSGQPQHF	TGTGCCAGCAGCTACAGGGGGTCGGGTCAGCCCCAGCATTTT
TRBD2	TRBV11-3	TRBJ2-2	NA	16	CASSRNGGIDTGELFF	TGTGCCAGCAGCCGGAACGGGGGGATCGACACCGGGGAGCTGTTTTTT
NA	TRBV5-4	TRBJ1-1	NA	13	CASSFALQGEAFF	TGTGCCAGCAGTTTCGCATTACAGGGTGAAGCTTTCTTT
NA	TRBV28	TRBJ1-5	NA	12	CAASYSNQPQHF	TGTGCCGCGAGCTATAGCAATCAGCCCCAGCATTTT
NA	TRBV12-3/TRBV12-4	TRBJ1-6	NA	13	CASNKEAHSPLHF	TGTGCCAGCAACAAAGAGGCTCATTCACCCCTCCACTTT
NA	TRBV11-3	TRBJ1-6	once	12	CASSVSYSPLHF	TGTGCCAGCAGCGTCTCCTATTCACCCCTCCACTTT
NA	TRBV7-2	TRBJ1-1	few	14	CASSVQPTNTEAFF	TGTGCCAGCAGCGTACAGCCTACGAACACTGAAGCTTTCTTT
TRBD2	TRBV19	TRBJ2-7	NA	14	CASRGLAEPYEQYF	TGTGCCAGTAGGGGACTAGCGGAACCCTACGAGCAGTACTTC
NA	TRBV4-2	TRBJ2-2	many	16	CASSPGGGRNTGELFF	TGTGCCAGCAGCCCCGGGGGCGGGAGGAACACCGGGGAGCTGTTTTTT
NA	TRBV24-1	TRBJ2-5	NA	13	CATSDGAGETQYF	TGTGCCACCAGTGATGGGGCGGGGGAGACCCAGTACTTC
TRBD1	TRBV28	TRBJ2-1	NA	21	CASSLVGLTMGQGVFYNEQFF	TGTGCCAGCAGTTTAGTTGGACTGACGATGGGGCAGGGGGTTTTCTACAATGAGCAGTTCTTC
NA	TRBV4-1	TRBJ1-6	NA	15	CASSQGGLGNSPLHF	TGCGCCAGCAGCCAGGGCGGGCTGGGGAATTCACCCCTCCACTTT
NA	TRBV21-1	TRBJ1-6	NA	13	CASSSQGRSPLHF	TGTGCCAGCAGCTCCCAGGGGCGGTCACCCCTCCACTTT
TRBD1	TRBV11-2	TRBJ2-5	NA	14	CASSNLGGTETQYF	TGTGCCAGCAGCAATTTAGGGGGCACTGAGACCCAGTACTTC
NA	TRBV28	TRBJ1-2	NA	11	CAVQGDYGYTF	TGTGCCGTACAGGGCGACTATGGCTACACCTTC
NA	TRBV7-2	TRBJ2-7	NA	13	CASSLLRGHEQYF	TGTGCCAGCAGCTTATTGCGGGGGCACGAGCAGTACTTC
NA	TRBV6-4	TRBJ1-6	NA	13	CASSDSNQGPLHF	TGTGCCAGCAGTGACTCGAATCAGGGGCCCCTCCACTTT
NA	TRBV5-1	TRBJ1-1	NA	17	CASSLGRAWRGDTEAFF	TGCGCCAGCAGCTTGGGGCGTGCTTGGCGCGGAGACACTGAAGCTTTCTTT
TRBD1	TRBV13	TRBJ1-6	NA	15	CASSSGQGYGSPLHF	TGTGCCAGCAGCTCGGGACAGGGGTACGGTTCACCCCTCCACTTT
TRBD1	TRBV4-3	TRBJ2-7	NA	15	CASSQDRGTGYEQYF	TGCGCCAGCAGCCAAGATAGGGGGACAGGATACGAGCAGTACTTC
NA	TRBV6-5	TRBJ2-7	NA	15	CASSYGPGTSYEQYF	TGTGCCAGCAGTTACGGGCCAGGAACTTCCTACGAGCAGTACTTC
NA	TRBV5-3	TRBJ1-6	NA	17	CARSLVKGGRFNSPLHF	TGTGCCAGAAGCTTGGTTAAAGGGGGAAGGTTTAATTCACCCCTCCACTTT
TRBD1	TRBV27	TRBJ2-2	NA	16	CASSRGGQGYTGELFF	TGTGCCAGCAGCAGGGGGGGACAGGGGTACACCGGGGAGCTGTTTTTT
NA	TRBV2	TRBJ1-1	NA	13	CASREQENTEAFF	TGTGCCAGCAGGGAACAGGAGAACACTGAAGCTTTCTTT
TRBD1	TRBV5-5	TRBJ1-1	NA	15	CASSAPIQGTTEAFF	TGTGCCAGCAGCGCTCCAATACAGGGGACCACTGAAGCTTTCTTT
NA	TRBV3-1/TRBV3-2	TRBJ2-1	NA	16	CASSQAHAGLNNEQFF	TGTGCCAGCAGCCAAGCCCATGCCGGACTAAACAATGAGCAGTTCTTC
NA	TRBV30	TRBJ2-3	NA	13	CACTRLRVDTQYF	TGTGCCTGTACAAGGCTTCGGGTAGATACGCAGTATTTT
NA	TRBV7-9	TRBJ1-2	NA	14	CASSRLGSNYGYTF	TGTGCCAGCAGCCGGTTGGGCAGTAACTATGGCTACACCTTC
NA	TRBV19	TRBJ1-1	few	13	CASSIVTQPGAFF	TGTGCCAGTAGTATAGTTACCCAACCAGGAGCTTTCTTT
NA	TRBV5-1	TRBJ2-2	NA	15	CASSFSLVGSGELFF	TGCGCCAGCAGCTTTTCCCTAGTCGGGTCCGGGGAGCTGTTTTTT
TRBD2	TRBV6-5	TRBJ2-7	NA	16	CASSSLAGTRTYEQYF	TGTGCCAGCAGTTCACTTGCCGGGACTAGAACCTACGAGCAGTACTTC